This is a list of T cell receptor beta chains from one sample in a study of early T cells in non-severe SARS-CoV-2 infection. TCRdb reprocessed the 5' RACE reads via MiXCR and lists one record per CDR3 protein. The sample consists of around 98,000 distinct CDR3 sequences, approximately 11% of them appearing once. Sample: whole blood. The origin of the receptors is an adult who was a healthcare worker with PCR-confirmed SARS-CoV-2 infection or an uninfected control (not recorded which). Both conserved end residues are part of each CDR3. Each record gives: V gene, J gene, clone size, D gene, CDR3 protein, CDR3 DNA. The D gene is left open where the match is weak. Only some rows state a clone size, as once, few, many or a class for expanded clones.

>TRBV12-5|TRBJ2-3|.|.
CASGLVLSPGPDTQYF
TGTGCTAGTGGTTTGGTACTTTCACCAGGGCCAGATACGCAGTATTTT
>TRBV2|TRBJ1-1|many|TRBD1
CASSALGTANTEAFF
TGTGCCAGCAGTGCCCTTGGGACAGCGAACACTGAAGCTTTCTTT
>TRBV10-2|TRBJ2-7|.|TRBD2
CASSYAGVSYEQYF
TGCGCCAGCAGTTATGCGGGGGTCTCCTACGAGCAGTACTTC
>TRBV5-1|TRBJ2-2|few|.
CASSSGRTNTGELFF
TGCGCCAGCAGCTCGGGACGAACGAACACCGGGGAGCTGTTTTTT
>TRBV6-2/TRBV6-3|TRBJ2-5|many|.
CASRPAYQETQYF
TGTGCCAGCAGACCTGCCTACCAAGAGACCCAGTACTTC
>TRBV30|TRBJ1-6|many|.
CAGQGVARNSPLHF
TGTGCCGGACAAGGAGTCGCCCGGAATTCACCCCTCCACTTT
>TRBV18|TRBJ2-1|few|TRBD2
CASSLPGLAGKEQFF
TGTGCCAGTTCATTGCCGGGACTAGCGGGAAAGGAGCAGTTCTTC
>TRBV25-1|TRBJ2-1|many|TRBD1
CASSGWDRGYNEQFF
TGTGCCAGCAGTGGCTGGGACAGGGGTTACAATGAGCAGTTCTTC
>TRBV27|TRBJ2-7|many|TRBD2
CASGLDGEQYF
TGTGCCAGCGGACTAGATGGCGAGCAGTACTTC
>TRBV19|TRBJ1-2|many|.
CASSISSIPGYTF
TGTGCCAGTAGTATAAGTAGCATCCCGGGCTACACCTTC
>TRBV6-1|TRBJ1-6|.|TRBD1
CASSGQGSNSPLHF
TGTGCCAGCAGTGGACAGGGAAGTAATTCACCCCTCCACTTT
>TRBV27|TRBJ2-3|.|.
CASRATGTASTDTQYF
TGTGCCAGCAGAGCCACCGGGACGGCTAGCACAGATACGCAGTATTTT
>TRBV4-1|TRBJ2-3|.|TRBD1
CASSPEWTGVVDTQYF
TGCGCCAGCAGCCCAGAGTGGACAGGGGTTGTAGATACGCAGTATTTT
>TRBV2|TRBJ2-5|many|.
CASKATPGQETQYF
TGTGCCAGCAAGGCGACACCCGGCCAAGAGACCCAGTACTTC
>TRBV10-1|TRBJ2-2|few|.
CATNPGTGELFF
TGCGCCACCAACCCGGGGACCGGGGAGCTGTTTTTT
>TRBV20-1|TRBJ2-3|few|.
CSAPDRSGTQYF
TGCAGTGCTCCGGACCGTTCCGGAACGCAGTATTTT
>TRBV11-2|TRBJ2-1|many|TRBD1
CASRNTGTGANEQFF
TGTGCCAGCAGGAATACCGGGACAGGGGCGAATGAGCAGTTCTTC
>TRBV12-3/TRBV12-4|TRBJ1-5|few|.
CASTREKGQPQHF
TGTGCCAGCACCAGGGAGAAAGGCCAGCCCCAGCATTTT
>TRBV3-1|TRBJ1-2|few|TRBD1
CASSQGGQPPYGYTF
TGTGCCAGCAGCCAAGGGGGACAGCCACCCTATGGCTACACCTTC
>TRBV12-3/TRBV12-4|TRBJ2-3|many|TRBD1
CASSFYRGRPDTQYF
TGTGCCAGCAGTTTCTACAGGGGGCGACCAGATACGCAGTATTTT
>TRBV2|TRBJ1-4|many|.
CASSIQGRINEKLFF
TGTGCCAGCAGTATCCAGGGACGGATTAATGAAAAACTGTTTTTT
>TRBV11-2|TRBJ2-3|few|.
CASSLIAGGADTQYF
TGTGCCAGCAGCTTAATCGCCGGAGGGGCAGATACGCAGTATTTT
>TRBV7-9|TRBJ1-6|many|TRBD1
CASSSTSGTGGRPNSPLHF
TGTGCCAGCAGCTCCACCTCCGGGACAGGGGGCCGACCGAATTCACCCCTCCACTTT
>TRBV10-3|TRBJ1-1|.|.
CAISEPGEGNTEAFF
TGTGCCATCAGTGAACCGGGCGAGGGGAACACTGAAGCTTTCTTT
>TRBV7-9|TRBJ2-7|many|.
CASSSRVDEQYF
TGTGCCAGCAGCTCCAGGGTTGACGAGCAGTACTTC
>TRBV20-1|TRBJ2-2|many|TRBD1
CSASRDRGAGELFF
TGCAGTGCTTCCCGGGACAGGGGAGCCGGGGAGCTGTTTTTT
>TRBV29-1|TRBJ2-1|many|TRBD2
CSVEGLANEQFF
TGCAGCGTTGAAGGACTAGCCAATGAGCAGTTCTTC
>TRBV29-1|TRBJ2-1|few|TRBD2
CSVFGTSGYNEQFF
TGCAGCGTTTTCGGGACTAGCGGTTACAATGAGCAGTTCTTC
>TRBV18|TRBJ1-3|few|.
CASSTQGNTIYF
TGTGCCAGCTCAACCCAGGGAAACACCATATATTTT
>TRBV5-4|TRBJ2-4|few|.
CASSLAVDWVKNIQYF
TGTGCCAGCAGCTTGGCCGTGGACTGGGTCAAAAACATTCAGTACTTC
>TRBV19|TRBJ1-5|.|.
CASRRGTQPQHF
TGTGCCAGTAGACGGGGGACTCAGCCCCAGCATTTT
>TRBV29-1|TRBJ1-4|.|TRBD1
CSASAGGGEKLFF
TGCAGCGCAAGTGCAGGGGGCGGTGAAAAACTGTTTTTT
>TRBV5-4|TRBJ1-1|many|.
CASSSLDTEAFF
TGTGCCAGCAGCTCCTTAGACACTGAAGCTTTCTTT
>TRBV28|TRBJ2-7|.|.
CASSPHGVRSYEQYF
TGTGCCAGCAGTCCCCACGGGGTCCGTTCCTACGAGCAGTACTTC
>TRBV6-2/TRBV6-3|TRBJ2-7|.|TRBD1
CASNPTGLDYEQYF
TGTGCCAGCAACCCGACAGGGTTAGACTACGAGCAGTACTTC
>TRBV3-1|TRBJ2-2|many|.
CASSQGRERTGELFF
TGTGCCAGCAGCCAAGGAAGGGAGAGAACCGGGGAGCTGTTTTTT
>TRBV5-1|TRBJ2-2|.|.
CASSPQTSNGELFF
TGCGCCAGCAGCCCACAAACTTCCAATGGGGAGCTGTTTTTT
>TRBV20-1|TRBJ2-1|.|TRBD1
CSATGQVDNEQFF
TGCAGTGCCACGGGACAGGTTGACAATGAGCAGTTCTTC
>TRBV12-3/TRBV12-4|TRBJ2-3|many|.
CASRGDWPSTDTQYF
TGTGCCAGCAGAGGGGACTGGCCCAGCACAGATACGCAGTATTTT
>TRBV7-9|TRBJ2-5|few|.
CASSTAVTRGVLETQYF
TGTGCCAGCAGCACCGCCGTGACTAGAGGGGTCCTGGAGACCCAGTACTTC
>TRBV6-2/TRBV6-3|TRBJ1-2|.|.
CASSYPERGDYGYTF
TGTGCCAGCAGTTACCCCGAGCGGGGCGACTATGGCTACACCTTC
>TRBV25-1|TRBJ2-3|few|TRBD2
CASSERRLARSTDTQYF
TGTGCCAGCAGTGAACGACGACTAGCGAGAAGCACAGATACGCAGTATTTT
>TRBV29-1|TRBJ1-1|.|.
CSVEGRREEAFF
TGCAGCGTTGAAGGTAGAAGGGAGGAAGCTTTCTTT
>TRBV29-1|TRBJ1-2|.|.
CSAHRVNYGYTF
TGCAGCGCACACAGGGTAAACTATGGCTACACCTTC
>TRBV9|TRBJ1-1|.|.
CASSAGGSTEAFF
TGTGCCAGCAGCGCGGGGGGGAGCACTGAAGCTTTCTTT
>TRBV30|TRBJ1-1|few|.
CAWSRPEEEAFF
TGTGCCTGGAGCCGGCCAGAAGAAGAAGCTTTCTTT
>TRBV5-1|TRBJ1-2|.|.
CASSGQREGYTF
TGCGCCAGCAGCGGACAGCGCGAGGGCTACACCTTC
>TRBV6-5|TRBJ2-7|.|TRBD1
CASSPRGQLYEQYF
TGTGCCAGCAGTCCCAGGGGACAGCTCTACGAGCAGTACTTC
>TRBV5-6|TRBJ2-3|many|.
CASSILTAFGTDTQYF
TGTGCCAGCAGCATCCTGACGGCCTTCGGGACAGATACGCAGTATTTT